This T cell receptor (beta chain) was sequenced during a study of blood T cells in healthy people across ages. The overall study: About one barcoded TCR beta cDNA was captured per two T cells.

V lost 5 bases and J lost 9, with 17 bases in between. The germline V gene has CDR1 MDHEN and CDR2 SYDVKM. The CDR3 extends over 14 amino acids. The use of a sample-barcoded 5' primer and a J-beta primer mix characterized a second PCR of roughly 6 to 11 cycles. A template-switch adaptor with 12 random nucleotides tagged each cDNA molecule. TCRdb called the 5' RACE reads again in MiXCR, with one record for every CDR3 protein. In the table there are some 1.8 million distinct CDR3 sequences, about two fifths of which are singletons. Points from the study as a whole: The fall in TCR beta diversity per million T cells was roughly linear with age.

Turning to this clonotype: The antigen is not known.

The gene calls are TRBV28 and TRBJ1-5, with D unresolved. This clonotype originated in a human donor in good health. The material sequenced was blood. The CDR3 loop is CASSRPDDYLPQHF. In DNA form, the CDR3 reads TGTGCCAGCAGTCGCCCGGACGATTATCTGCCCCAGCATTTT.